This T cell receptor beta chain was identified in a study of T cell repertoires in cytomegalovirus infection (dated by TCRdb to the late 2010s). Regarding the study in general: Recently identified HLA-C-restricted CMV epitopes, whose presentation resists viral immunomodulation, were targeted by peptide stimulations together with well-studied HLA-B-restricted epitopes. Because public TCR beta signatures pointed to carriage of CMV infection together with the matching HLA type, the HLA type of each donor mattered for the analysis. What the authors observed across the whole study: The ex vivo response was dominated by HLA-C-restricted CMV-specific TCR beta clonotypes, which also provided the single most frequent clonotype in two of eight donors. In both this cohort and an independent cohort of approximately 350 donors, the cumulative frequency of public TCR beta family members distinguished carriers of CMV infection plus the relevant HLA type.

Sequenced on an Illumina HiSeq 1500. The public sequencing data were trimmed at Q25 with fastp and processed into clonotypes with MiXCR by TCRdb, which kept only in-frame beta chains. Each entry is one CDR3 protein sequence, shown with its most common DNA and genes. The sample has about 900,000 distinct CDR3 sequences on record, less than 40% of them singletons. In total, the top ten clones hold more than 12% of the sample. This sample's treatment or condition label indicates: in vitro stimulation with specific CMV peptide epitopes to enrich CMV-specific T cells. V and J are truncated by 4 bases and 3 bases respectively, leaving an intervening sequence of 20 bases. The CDR3 has 17 amino acids, counting the end cysteine and phenylalanine. CDR3 DNA is the only sequence kept; it has 51 bases, read in frame from the first base. In the germline V gene, CDR1 corresponds to SGHVS and CDR2 to FQNEAQ. Details on this clonotype: The antigen this receptor binds is unknown. Per-nucleotide qualities are absent, and no much larger clonotype sits a single base away.

Sequenced material: cultured CD8+ T cells from PBMCs, taken from culture after CMV antigen stimulation. The sequence is built from TRBV7-8 and TRBJ2-3; no D gene can be assigned with confidence. The TCR originated in a human donor in good health (CMV status not recorded). Some clones in this sample may be carry-over from other donors' samples. The nucleotide sequence reads TGTGCCAGCAGCTCATATACCGGCCCTCCCAGGACAGATACGCAGTATTTT. It translates to CASSSYTGPPRTDTQYF. Outside the CDR3, residues come from the reference TRBV7-8 and TRBJ2-3 proteins, so the full variable domain is: GAGVSQSPRYKVAKRGQDVALRCDPISGHVSLFWYQQALGQGPEFLTYFQNEAQLDKSGLPSDRFFAERPEGSVSTLKIQRTQQEDSAVYLCASSSYTGPPRTDTQYFGPGTRLTVL.